This T cell receptor beta chain was recovered during a study of T-cell reconstitution after alpha-beta-depleted transplantation in children (dated by TCRdb to the mid-2010s). Turning to the overall study: Using TCR repertoire profiling, the study quantitatively followed how T-cell immune reconstitution unfolded in children after TCRalphabeta/CD19-depleted allogeneic hematopoietic cell transplantation.

Including cysteine and phenylalanine, the CDR3 has 15 amino acids. Of all the DNA, just the CDR3 is kept, 45 bases in frame from base 1. V is shortened by 7 bases, J by 0 bases, and the region joining them spans 13 bases. Library method: PCR. These reads were obtained on an Illumina HiSeq 2500. To normalize quantification of the TCRbeta repertoire, the TCR libraries were built with molecular barcoding that relied on unique molecular identifiers. TCRdb trimmed public reads at Q25 via fastp, called clones via MiXCR and kept in-frame beta chains. Every entry covers one CDR3 protein and lists the most common genes and DNA from its rows. The sample table shows about 540,000 distinct CDR3 sequences, and about 17% are seen once. The top ten constitute more than 2.5% of the sample. As to this clonotype: There is no known antigen for this receptor. Nothing much larger sits one base from this clone, and base qualities are not available.

The chain is encoded by TRBV12-3 or TRBV12-4 joined to TRBJ2-1; 5 matching bases give a weak D call of TRBD2. This specimen consisted of PBMCs from the stem cell graft donor, obtained from the stem cell graft. This TCR derives from a human donor who donated a stem cell graft to a child with acute lymphoblastic leukemia. The nucleotides read TGTGCCAGCAATCCCTGGGAGAACTCCTACAATGAGCAGTTCTTC. It codes for CASNPWENSYNEQFF.